This TCR beta chain was retrieved from a study of radiotherapy plus CTLA-4 blockade in lung cancer. Only in-frame clones appear in the TCRdb table, and some are missing; sequencing was by immunoSEQ multiplex PCR. The sample carries approximately 100,000 clones, 85% recorded once. The CDR3 has 13 residues. Germline V CDR1 and CDR2: SGHRS, YFSETQ. V was shortened by 4 bases and J by 5 bases, with 13 bases between the two germline ends. Chemo-refractory metastatic non-small-cell lung cancer patients received focal radiation with ipilimumab CTLA-4 blockade. This specimen consisted of peripheral blood, obtained from a patient treated with radiotherapy plus ipilimumab. The gene calls are TRBV5-1 and TRBJ2-7, with D possibly being TRBD1 (6 bases). This clonotype was obtained from a human donor with non-small cell lung cancer that progressed on radiotherapy plus ipilimumab. Some clones in this sample may be carry-over from other donors' samples. The CDR3, as DNA: TGCGCCAGCAGCCCCGGGACACTTAACGAGCAGTACTTC. Its translation: CASSPGTLNEQYF.